One sample yielded the 26 T cell receptor beta chains listed below, sequenced in a study of cytomegalovirus exposure and HLA in healthy donors. Both 60 Vbeta primers and 13 Jbeta primers went into the PCR. The table came from immunoSEQ multiplex PCR; TCRdb's copy has only in-frame clones and leaves some out. The sample has approximately 140,000 clones, 60% to 85% seen once. The sample was PBMCs. The receptors were gathered from a man between 18 and 35 years old in good health and CMV-seronegative.

The chain carries TRBV18 and TRBJ2-3; 12 bases are shared with TRBD2. Per germline, CDR1 KGHSH and CDR2 LQKENI. V shed 2 bases and J 3 bases; nucleotides not matched to a gene: 0. The CDR3 contains 15 residues. The CDR3 DNA reads TGTGCCAGCTCACCAGGGACTAGCGGGACAGATACGCAGTATTTT. Translating it yields CASSPGTSGTDTQYF.

The CDR3, as DNA: TGCAGCGTTCTCCGGGGGGACAGGGACTATGGCTACACCTTC. This sequence encodes CSVLRGDRDYGYTF. The chain carries TRBV29-1 and TRBJ1-2; 9 bases align to TRBD1. V was pared by 5 bases and J by 3 bases, with 7 bases of the junction left unmatched. CDR1 and CDR2 (germline): SQVTM, ANQGSEA. This CDR3 comprises 14 residues.

This clone has a handful of counts. This chain uses TRBV4-1 with TRBJ1-4; TRBD1 matches at 10 bases. Germline lookup yields CDR1 MGHRA and CDR2 YSYEKL. The CDR3 contains 15 residues. With V trimmed by 1 base and J by 8 bases, 4 bases remained unmatched. CDR3 residues: CASSQVSGQGEKLFF. Here the CDR3 DNA reads TGCGCCAGCAGCCAAGTATCGGGACAGGGGGAAAAACTGTTTTTT.

The J gene is TRBJ2-1, the V gene TRBV29-1; TRBD2 agrees at 9 bases. The CDR3 extends over 15 amino acids. Per the germline V gene, CDR1 is SQVTM and CDR2 is ANQGSEA. The ends lost 1 base at V and 4 bases at J; junction bases unmatched: 5. This chain's CDR3 is CSVEVFTSGYNEQFF. Written as DNA, the CDR3 is TGCAGCGTTGAAGTTTTTACTAGCGGGTACAATGAGCAGTTCTTC.

The chain combines TRBV11-2 with TRBJ2-2; a possible D gene is TRBD1 (6 bases). V dropped 4 bases and J dropped 4 bases, with 10 bases sitting between them. Looked up from germline, CDR1 is SGHAT and CDR2 is FQNNGV. The CDR3 has 14 residues. In DNA form, the CDR3 reads TGTGCCAGCAGCTCCTACAGGGTCACCGGGGAGCTGTTTTTT. Its translation is CASSSYRVTGELFF.

The chain recombines TRBV19 with TRBJ2-1, with TRBD2 as a possible D gene (5 bases). The germline V gene encodes CDR1 LNHDA and CDR2 SQIVND (reference sequence). Trimming took 7 bases from V and 2 from J, leaving 15 bases between them. The CDR3 sequence is 15 residues long. The CDR3 protein is CASTPERTAYNEQFF. The CDR3 nucleotides read TGTGCCAGTACCCCAGAGCGGACCGCCTACAATGAGCAGTTCTTC. The whole variable domain, filled in from reference TRBV19 and TRBJ2-1, reads DGGITQSPKYLFRKEGQNVTLSCEQNLNHDAMYWYRQDPGQGLRLIYYSQIVNDFQKGDIAEGYSVSREKKESFPLTVTSAQKNPTAFYLCASTPERTAYNEQFFGPGTRLTVL.

The V and J genes are TRBV5-8 and TRBJ2-7; the match to TRBD2 covers 14 bases. CDR3 size: 16 residues. Germline V gene sequence: CDR1 SGHTS, CDR2 YDEGEE. V was clipped by 3 bases and J by 3 bases; unmatched bases: 5. The CDR3 protein is CASSSMTSGRDYEQYF. CDR3 DNA sequence: TGTGCCAGCAGCTCGATGACTAGCGGGAGGGACTACGAGCAGTACTTC.

The chain is built from TRBV30 and TRBJ2-2; 8 bases agree with TRBD1. Per germline, CDR1 GTSNPN and CDR2 SVGIG (reference sequence). This CDR3 is built from 13 residues. Trimming removed 0 bases from V and 6 bases from J; junction bases left unmatched: 0. CDR3 bases: TGTGCCTGGAGTGTACAGGGGGCCGGGGAGCTGTTTTTT. Protein: CAWSVQGAGELFF.

V and J are TRBV7-2 and TRBJ2-5; 7 nucleotides line up with TRBD2. Matching the DNA end better, TRBJ2-7 makes the J call doubtful. This CDR3 comprises 16 residues. CDR1 is SGHTA and CDR2 is FQGNSA in the germline V gene. In DNA form, the CDR3 reads TGTGCCAGCAGCTTAGGATCCGGGGGGTTAAGCTACGAGCAGTACTTC. It is translated as CASSLGSGGLSYEQYF.

CDR3 nucleotides: TGCGCCAGCAGCCAGGTTCTAGCGGGGGCCCCTAATGAGCAGTTCTTC. Residues: CASSQVLAGAPNEQFF. V is TRBV4-1 and J is TRBJ2-1; 10 bases map to TRBD2. The CDR3 runs 16 residues. Losses at the gene ends were 3 bases for V and 7 bases for J; bases not matched to a gene: 9. Germline V gene lookup returns CDR1 MGHRA and CDR2 YSYEKL.

The chain carries TRBV5-5 and TRBJ1-5; D not certain. The CDR3 extends over 15 amino acids. Germline V lookup: CDR1 SGHKS, CDR2 YYEKEE (reference sequence). V lost 0 bases to trimming and J lost 6 bases, with 13 bases between them. CDR3 nucleotide sequence: TGTGCCAGCAGCTTGGAACAACGTTTAGCTCAGCCCCAGCATTTT. Translation: CASSLEQRLAQPQHF.

This clone was observed once. The chain links TRBV7-9 to TRBJ2-2, with 8 bases that match TRBD1. This CDR3 region has 13 residues. Germline lookup yields CDR1 SEHNR and CDR2 FQNEAQ (reference sequence). The ends lost 5 bases at V and 7 bases at J; junction bases unmatched: 3. The CDR3 region has the DNA TGTGCCAGCAGCCCGACAGGGGTCGGGGAGCTGTTTTTT. Translation: CASSPTGVGELFF.

This clone was counted between two and nine times. The chain combines TRBV7-6 with TRBJ2-5; maybe TRBD1 (5 bases). The V gene lost 4 bases and the J gene lost 4 bases, with 10 bases spanning the gap. From germline, CDR1 is SGHVS and CDR2 FNYEAQ. This CDR3 spans 13 amino acids. CDR3 sequence reads: CASSSGPRETQYF. CDR3 DNA: TGTGCCAGCAGCTCAGGGCCCCGAGAGACCCAGTACTTC.

The genes are TRBV11-2 and TRBJ2-1; 11 positions match TRBD2. V was clipped by 0 bases and J by 0 bases; unmatched bases: 4. The CDR3 length is 18 residues. CDR1 is SGHAT and CDR2 is FQNNGV in the germline V gene. The CDR3 nucleotides are TGTGCCAGCAGCTTAGAACTGGGACTAGCGGACTCCTACAATGAGCAGTTCTTC. Its protein is CASSLELGLADSYNEQFF.

V gene TRBV5-1 combines with J gene TRBJ1-1, with D uncertain. CDR1 and CDR2 (germline): SGHRS, YFSETQ. This CDR3 spans 14 amino acids. Trimming took off 6 bases at V and 3 bases at J, with 15 bases between the two ends. The CDR3 DNA is TGCGCCAGCATGGCGGCTATGTGGGACACTGAAGCTTTCTTT. Residues: CASMAAMWDTEAFF. Using reference TRBV5-1 and TRBJ1-1 for the parts outside the CDR3, the full variable domain is KAGVTQTPRYLIKTRGQQVTLSCSPISGHRSVSWYQQTPGQGLQFLFEYFSETQRNKGNFPGRFSGRQFSNSRSEMNVSTLELGDSALYLCASMAAMWDTEAFFGQGTRLTVV.

This rearrangement joins TRBV18 to TRBJ1-5; 8 nucleotides match TRBD1. The CDR3 is 14 residues long. Trimming removed 3 bases from V and 7 bases from J; junction bases left unmatched: 5. Germline CDR1 KGHSH, CDR2 LQKENI. CDR3 nucleotides: TGTGCCAGCTCACCCAAACAGGGGGAGCAGCCCCAGCATTTT. Its protein product is CASSPKQGEQPQHF.

The rearrangement joins TRBV28 to TRBJ2-3, with D possibly being TRBD2 (5 bases). Germline V gene sequence: CDR1 MDHEN, CDR2 SYDVKM. The V gene lost 3 bases and the J gene lost 2 bases, with 9 bases spanning the gap. CDR3 length: 14 residues. CDR3 coding DNA: TGTGCCAGCAGTTTCGGAGGTTACACAGATACGCAGTATTTT. It encodes CASSFGGYTDTQYF.

The chain joins TRBV7-9 to TRBJ1-2; 10 nucleotides match TRBD1. The CDR3 runs to 14 residues. The germline gives CDR1 SEHNR, CDR2 FQNEAQ (reference sequence). J gave up 1 base and V 8 bases, and 4 bases lay outside the gene matches. CDR3 sequence (DNA): TGTGCCAGCCGCGACAGGGGGCTTAACTATGGCTACACCTTC. Translating gives CASRDRGLNYGYTF. The full variable domain, in which reference TRBV7-9 and TRBJ1-2 provide the parts outside the CDR3, is DTGVSQNPRHKITKRGQNVTFRCDPISEHNRLYWYRQTLGQGPEFLTYFQNEAQLEKSRLLSDRFSAERPKGSFSTLEIQRTEQGDSAMYLCASRDRGLNYGYTFGSGTRLTVV.

The chain combines TRBV28 with TRBJ1-1, with D hard to call. The CDR3 has 11 residues. Germline V gene sequence: CDR1 MDHEN, CDR2 SYDVKM. V dropped 6 bases and J dropped 5 bases, with 7 bases sitting between them. Written as DNA, the CDR3 is TGTGCCAGCAGATTAATAACTGAAGCTTTCTTT. Its protein product is CASRLITEAFF. Combining the CDR3 with reference TRBV28 and TRBJ1-1 gives the whole variable domain DVKVTQSSRYLVKRTGEKVFLECVQDMDHENMFWYRQDPGLGLRLIYFSYDVKMKEKGDIPEGYSVSREKKERFSLILESASTNQTSMYLCASRLITEAFFGQGTRLTVV.

The chain has TRBV29-1 and TRBJ1-4; 8 bases are a match to TRBD1. The CDR3 runs to 13 residues. Trimming at V came to 6 bases and at J to 7 bases, leaving 7 bases not matched to a gene. Germline V gives CDR1 SQVTM, CDR2 ANQGSEA. CDR3 amino acids: CSVHDRGGEKLFF. The CDR3 DNA follows: TGCAGCGTACATGACAGGGGAGGTGAAAAACTGTTTTTT.

The chain carries TRBV6-6 and TRBJ1-2; TRBD1 matches 7 bases. This CDR3 comprises 12 residues. Losses at the gene ends were 4 bases for V and 8 bases for J; bases not matched to a gene: 4. Germline V gene lookup returns CDR1 MNHNY and CDR2 SVGAGI (reference sequence). The CDR3 here is CASSFDRVGYTF. DNA of the CDR3: TGTGCCAGCAGTTTCGACAGGGTCGGCTACACCTTC.

There are a few counts of this clone. Other DNA sequences in this sample translate to the same CDR3. The chain uses TRBV5-8 and TRBJ2-7; TRBD1 matches 7 bases. The V gene end was trimmed by 2 bases and the J gene end by 3 bases; junction bases not matched to a gene: 2. The length of the CDR3 is 13 residues. The V gene's germline CDR1 is SGHTS and CDR2 YDEGEE. CDR3 residues: CASSFRQGYEQYF. CDR3 DNA sequence: TGTGCCAGCAGCTTTCGACAGGGCTACGAGCAGTACTTC.

The rearrangement links TRBV5-5 to TRBJ2-1; 7 bases agree with TRBD1. CDR1 SGHKS and CDR2 YYEKEE come from the germline V gene (reference sequence). V dropped 4 bases and J dropped 6; count of bases not matched to a gene: 4. This CDR3 comprises 13 residues. For the CDR3, the DNA is TGTGCCAGCAGCCCCAGGGGGATCAATGAGCAGTTCTTC. It specifies CASSPRGINEQFF.

This clone has more than one count but fewer than ten. The V gene is TRBV5-4, the J gene TRBJ1-2; 8 nucleotides match TRBD1. After removal of 4 bases from V and 4 bases from J, the junction contained 6 bases not matched to a gene. The CDR3 spans 14 residues. The V gene's germline CDR1 is SGHNT and CDR2 YYREEE (reference sequence). The CDR3 is CASSAGGGIYGYTF. The CDR3 DNA reads TGTGCCAGCAGCGCAGGGGGCGGAATCTATGGCTACACCTTC. Filled out from reference TRBV5-4 and TRBJ1-2, the complete variable domain reads ETGVTQSPTHLIKTRGQQVTLRCSSQSGHNTVSWYQQALGQGPQFIFQYYREEENGRGNFPPRFSGLQFPNYSSELNVNALELDDSALYLCASSAGGGIYGYTFGSGTRLTVV.

The V gene is TRBV5-1, the J gene TRBJ2-1; 14 bases line up with TRBD2. CDR1 and CDR2 (germline): SGHRS, YFSETQ. V lost 4 bases and J lost 0; bases outside the gene matches: 9. The CDR3 consists of 19 residues. The CDR3 loop is CASSRTGLAGDSSYNEQFF. CDR3 in DNA: TGCGCCAGCAGCAGGACGGGACTAGCGGGGGACAGCTCCTACAATGAGCAGTTCTTC.

The CDR3 DNA follows: TGTGCCAGCAGCCAACCGGGACAGGGGTTCCACGAGCAGTACTTC. Protein product: CASSQPGQGFHEQYF. The chain employs TRBV7-6 and TRBJ2-7; 10 bases are a match to TRBD1. The germline V gene encodes CDR1 SGHVS and CDR2 FNYEAQ. The CDR3 loop spans 15 amino acids. V dropped 5 bases and J dropped 5; count of bases not matched to a gene: 9.